The rows below give T cell receptor beta chains drawn from one sample of a study of graft-versus-host responses after intestinal transplantation. Sequencing was performed with immunoSEQ multiplex PCR; in TCRdb, only in-frame clones are kept and a portion is missing. This sample has 100,000 or so clones, with about 93% found just once. The antigens for these receptors are not known. Source: unstimulated CD8+ T cells sorted from spleen or lymph node cells, taken before intestinal transplant. The receptors stem from a human donor who received an intestinal transplant. CDR3s include the opening cysteine and the closing phenylalanine or tryptophan. The order of the fields is clone size, J gene, V gene, D gene, CDR3 DNA, CDR3 protein. D genes are given only for firm matches. Clone sizes are given selectively: once, few, many, or a class where the clone is expanded.

>once|TRBJ2-7|TRBV7-9|-
TGTGCCAGCAGCCCCCTAGGGGACGAGCAGTACTTC
CASSPLGDEQYF
>-|TRBJ2-3|TRBV7-9|-
TGTGCCAGCAGCCCAAAAGCGACTGCCGCCCCCACAGATACGCAGTATTTT
CASSPKATAAPTDTQYF
>-|TRBJ1-4|TRBV7-2|-
TGTGCCAGCAGCTTAGTGTACCCGGCAGGGATCGAAAAACTGTTTTTT
CASSLVYPAGIEKLFF
>-|TRBJ1-3|TRBV27|-
TGTGCCAGCAGCACGGGACACTTTGGAAACACCATATATTTT
CASSTGHFGNTIYF
>-|TRBJ2-7|TRBV29-1|-
TGCAGCGTTTACACAGGGTTGGACGAGCAGTACTTC
CSVYTGLDEQYF
>-|TRBJ2-5|TRBV14|-
TGTGCCAGCAGCCAGGCCAGGGGGGTAGAGACCCAGTACTTC
CASSQARGVETQYF
>-|TRBJ2-7|TRBV7-9|TRBD1
TGTGCCAGCAGCTTAGGCCCTCAGGGGGCGAGGGACGAGCAGTACTTC
CASSLGPQGARDEQYF
>-|TRBJ2-7|TRBV27|-
TGTGCCAGCCTTAGCAGACGACAGGGACTTTCCGAGCAGTACTTC
CASLSRRQGLSEQYF
>once|TRBJ2-7|TRBV5-5|-
TGTGCCAGCAGCCCTGGTAGCTACTACGAGCAGTACTTC
CASSPGSYYEQYF
>once|TRBJ2-1|TRBV7-9|-
TGTGCCAGCAGCCTCACTAGGGACAATGAGCAGTTCTTC
CASSLTRDNEQFF
>-|TRBJ2-2|TRBV19|TRBD2
TGTGCCAGTAGTGATCCTGAGGGTATCGGCGGGGGGGCCGACACCGGGGAGCTGTTTTTT
CASSDPEGIGGGADTGELFF
>-|TRBJ2-5|TRBV19|TRBD1
TGTGCCAGTAGCTCCGACAGGGTGTTCGGAGAGACCCAGTACTTC
CASSSDRVFGETQYF
>-|TRBJ1-2|TRBV19|-
TGTGCCAGTAGTACGGGACAATGGAATAACTATGGCTACACCTTC
CASSTGQWNNYGYTF
>-|TRBJ1-2|TRBV7-9|-
TGTGCCAGCAGCTTAATGACAGGCGGATATGGCTACACCTTC
CASSLMTGGYGYTF
>-|TRBJ2-7|TRBV9|-
TGTGCCAGCAGCGTAGGGACTTCGGGCTACGAGCAGTACTTC
CASSVGTSGYEQYF
>-|TRBJ2-5|TRBV5-6|TRBD1
TGTGCCAGCAGCTTGATAATGTCAGGGGGTGAGACCCAGTACTTC
CASSLIMSGGETQYF
>-|TRBJ1-2|TRBV6-5|-
TGTGCCAGCAGTTACGAAGGGACACCTAACTATGGCTACACCTTC
CASSYEGTPNYGYTF
>-|TRBJ1-5|TRBV7-4|TRBD1
TGTGCCAGCAGCCCTCCAAGGGCAGGGGGAAGTAGCAATCAGCCCCAGCATTTT
CASSPPRAGGSSNQPQHF
>-|TRBJ2-5|TRBV15|-
TGTGCCACCAGCATGTTGGGGCAAGAAGAGACCCAGTACTTC
CATSMLGQEETQYF
>-|TRBJ1-5|TRBV6-1|-
TGTGCCAGCAGTGAATGGGGCAGGGATAGCAATCAGCCCCAGCATTTT
CASSEWGRDSNQPQHF
>once|TRBJ1-1|TRBV5-3|-
TGTGCCAGAAGCTTGGGGGCAGGGCCTGAAGCTTTCTTT
CARSLGAGPEAFF
>-|TRBJ2-1|TRBV27|TRBD1
TGTGCCAGCAGTCCCGGACAGGGGGTCTACAATGAGCAGTTCTTC
CASSPGQGVYNEQFF
>-|TRBJ2-7|TRBV19|TRBD2
TGTGCCAGTAGGACGGTACTAGCGGGGGGGACCTACGAGCAGTACTTC
CASRTVLAGGTYEQYF
>-|TRBJ2-1|TRBV6-6|-
TGTGCCAGCAGTTACTCCTCAGGCCTTTACAATGAGCAGTTCTTC
CASSYSSGLYNEQFF
>-|TRBJ2-1|TRBV7-8|-
TGTGCCAGCAGCTTATACGCGGGACTGGACTACAATGAGCAGTTCTTC
CASSLYAGLDYNEQFF
>-|TRBJ1-1|TRBV30|-
TGTGCCTGGAGTGTACTAGCGCGGAACACTGAAGCTTTCTTT
CAWSVLARNTEAFF
>-|TRBJ2-7|TRBV4-3|-
TGCGCCAGCAGCCAAGGATTCGGGTACGAGCAGTACTTC
CASSQGFGYEQYF
>-|TRBJ1-1|TRBV6-1|TRBD1
TGTGCCAGCATCCGAGGACAGGGTGGGACTGAAGCTTTCTTT
CASIRGQGGTEAFF
>-|TRBJ2-5|TRBV11-2|TRBD2
TGTGCCAGCAGCCTTAGCGGGGGGGAAGAGACCCAGTACTTC
CASSLSGGEETQYF
>-|TRBJ2-7|TRBV4-3|TRBD1
TGCGCCAGCAGCCAAGATATAGGACAGGGGTCCTACGAGCAGTACTTC
CASSQDIGQGSYEQYF
>-|TRBJ1-3|TRBV7-9|-
TGTGCCAGCATCACAGGGTCTGGAAACACCATATATTTT
CASITGSGNTIYF
>-|TRBJ2-7|TRBV4-1|TRBD2
TGCGCCAGCAGCCTAAGGAACGGGGAGGGCGAGCAGTACTTC
CASSLRNGEGEQYF
>-|TRBJ1-2|TRBV7-8|-
TGTGCCAGCAGCTTATTAGGGGAGGCCACTGGCTACACCTTC
CASSLLGEATGYTF
>-|TRBJ2-1|TRBV7-2|-
TGTGCCAGCAGCTTAACCTGGAGGGGTTACAATGAGCAGTTCTTC
CASSLTWRGYNEQFF
>-|TRBJ2-1|TRBV13|TRBD1
TGTGCCATTCCTATCGAGGGGGCCCCCTACAATGAGCAGTTCTTC
CAIPIEGAPYNEQFF
>once|TRBJ2-7|TRBV13|-
TGTGCCAGCAGCCCATATACAGGGCCCCTCCACTACGAGCAGTACTTC
CASSPYTGPLHYEQYF
>-|TRBJ2-2|TRBV11-3|-
TGTGCCAGCAGCACTACAGGGTACACCGGGGAGCTGTTTTTT
CASSTTGYTGELFF
>-|TRBJ2-3|TRBV10-2|TRBD2
TGCGCCAGCAGTGAGTCGGGGCTAGCGGGAGATACGCAGTATTTT
CASSESGLAGDTQYF
>-|TRBJ2-7|TRBV14|TRBD2
TGTGCCAGCAGCAATGTTAGCGGGGGTCCGACCTACGAGCAGTACTTC
CASSNVSGGPTYEQYF
>-|TRBJ1-1|TRBV4-3|-
TGCGCCAGCAGCCAAGATGGGGAGGGCACTGAAGCTTTCTTT
CASSQDGEGTEAFF
>-|TRBJ2-7|TRBV6-5|-
TGTGCCAGCAGTTACCAGGGGGGTAGGGGATCCTACGAGCAGTACTTC
CASSYQGGRGSYEQYF
>-|TRBJ2-5|TRBV15|TRBD2
TGTGCCACCAGCAGAGATCTCGGACTAGCGGGGGAGGGAGAGACCCAGTACTTC
CATSRDLGLAGEGETQYF
>once|TRBJ2-2|TRBV23-1|TRBD1
TGCGCCAGCAGTCAATGGGGGAGAGGACAGGGGGCGATCGGGGAGCTGTTTTTT
CASSQWGRGQGAIGELFF